A single sample gave rise to the 20 T cell receptor beta chains below, sequenced in a study of T cells after yellow fever vaccination (dated by TCRdb to about 2019). Per the publication, the treatment or condition label means: live attenuated yellow fever vaccine strain. The receptor library was made with 5' RACE. These reads were obtained on an Illumina HiSeq 2500. Using fastp at Q25 and MiXCR, TCRdb reprocessed the public reads and kept productive beta chains. Rows are combined by CDR3 protein, so each entry shows the most common genes and DNA. In this sample the table shows hundreds of thousands of distinct CDR3 sequences, 8% to 10% of which occur a single time. Roughly 18% of the sample rests with the top ten. The sample in question was PBMCs, obtained on the day of the first yellow fever vaccination. Receptors originate from a man between 18 and 29 years old who received the YFV17D yellow fever vaccine.

In this sample, this clonotype turned up a few times. This chain uses TRBV11-2 with TRBJ1-6; D gene uncertain. This CDR3 region has 14 residues. V was trimmed by 4 bases and J by 12 bases, leaving 16 bases between them. The germline gives CDR1 SGHAT, CDR2 FQNNGV. CDR3 sequence reads: CASSYGGPLGPLHF. DNA of the CDR3: TGTGCCAGCAGCTATGGCGGTCCTTTGGGACCCCTCCACTTT.

This sequence joins TRBV7-2 and TRBJ2-7, with 7 bases lining up with TRBD2. V gave up 7 bases and J gave up 2 bases; unmatched junction bases: 11. CDR1 SGHTA and CDR2 FQGNSA come from the germline V gene. CDR3 length: 15 residues. The CDR3 here is CASTSPGGGTYEQYF. The CDR3 DNA sequence: TGTGCCAGCACCTCGCCGGGCGGGGGAACCTACGAGCAGTACTTC. Filled out from reference TRBV7-2 and TRBJ2-7, the complete variable domain reads GAGVSQSPSNKVTEKGKDVELRCDPISGHTALYWYRQSLGQGLEFLIYFQGNSAPDKSGLPSDRFSAERTGGSVSTLTIQRTQQEDSAVYLCASTSPGGGTYEQYFGPGTRLTVT.

This chain uses TRBV2 with TRBJ1-5, with D uncertain. Trimming removed 4 bases from V and 5 bases from J, with 15 bases in between. Per germline, CDR1 SNHLY and CDR2 FYNNEI. The CDR3 covers 15 residues. DNA for the CDR3: TGTGCCAGCAGTGCCCGTACCGGGGTCGATCAGCCCCAGCATTTT. Translating gives CASSARTGVDQPQHF.

The chain is built from TRBV20-1 and TRBJ2-1; D might be TRBD1 (6 bases). Trimming shortened V by 6 bases and J by 9 bases, and 18 bases separated the two germline ends. The CDR3 sequence is 13 residues long. Germline CDR1 and CDR2: DFQATT and SNEGSKA (reference sequence). The CDR3 protein is CSATRDNSREQFF. DNA for the CDR3: TGCAGTGCGACCCGGGACAACTCCCGTGAGCAGTTCTTC.

The chain recombines TRBV10-3 with TRBJ2-1, with TRBD1 as a possible D gene (6 bases). CDR1 ENHRY and CDR2 SYGVKD come from the germline V gene. V was shortened by 3 bases and J by 4 bases, with 10 bases between the two germline ends. The CDR3 is 14 amino acids. Written as DNA, the CDR3 is TGTGCCATCAGTGATCGGGACACATACAATGAGCAGTTCTTC. The encoded protein is CAISDRDTYNEQFF.

This CDR3 is CSVGVTGQSDEQYF. CDR3 bases: TGCAGCGTTGGTGTGACAGGGCAGTCGGACGAGCAGTACTTC. The chain links TRBV29-1 to TRBJ2-7; 7 bases fit TRBD1. Germline V gene sequence: CDR1 SQVTM, CDR2 ANQGSEA. The V gene end was trimmed by 4 bases and the J gene end by 5 bases; junction bases not matched to a gene: 11. The CDR3 extends over 14 amino acids.

This clonotype came up many times. V is TRBV5-4 and J is TRBJ2-3; D unresolved. The germline V and J ends were trimmed by 4 bases and 6 bases, with 12 bases remaining between them. Looked up from germline, CDR1 is SGHNT and CDR2 is YYREEE (reference sequence). This CDR3 comprises 13 residues. CDR3 region: CASSPPSADTQYF. The CDR3 bases are TGTGCCAGCAGCCCACCCTCGGCTGATACGCAGTATTTT.

The chain carries TRBV5-3 and TRBJ2-2, with D unclear. TRBV5-3 is noted as an ORF with a role that remains uncertain. This CDR3 spans 16 amino acids. The V end lost 0 bases, the J end lost 0 bases, and 9 bases lay between the germline ends. As DNA, the CDR3 is TGTGCCAGAAGCTTGGGTGTAGGGTCGAACACCGGGGAGCTGTTTTTT. This codes for CARSLGVGSNTGELFF.

This clonotype was observed a handful of times. This rearrangement joins TRBV27 to TRBJ2-3; D perhaps matches TRBD2 (5 bases). The V end was cut by 5 bases, the J end by 5 bases, with 17 bases between. Germline CDR1 and CDR2: MNHEY and SMNVEV (reference sequence). This CDR3 has 15 amino acids. The CDR3 nucleotides read TGTGCCAGCAGTCTTGGAGAGGGTCAAAAAGATACGCAGTATTTT. This codes for CASSLGEGQKDTQYF.

This clonotype occurred a few times. The chain recombines TRBV6-2 or TRBV6-3 with TRBJ1-6; no clear D gene. V shed 3 bases and J shed 8 bases, with 11 bases lying between them. The CDR3 length is 14 residues. CDR1 is MNHEY and CDR2 is SVGEGT in the germline V gene. The CDR3 sequence is CASSYPPSDSPLHF. CDR3 nucleotide sequence: TGTGCCAGCAGTTATCCTCCTAGTGATTCACCCCTCCACTTT.

This clonotype occurred a few times. The rearrangement joins TRBV7-9 to TRBJ2-4, with TRBD1 as a possible D gene (5 bases). Trimming pared 2 bases from V and 8 bases from J, leaving 13 bases between. The CDR3 consists of 14 residues. Germline loops: CDR1 SEHNR, CDR2 FQNEAQ (reference sequence). This chain's CDR3 is CASSLQGRMDIQYF. DNA for the CDR3: TGTGCCAGCAGCTTACAGGGTCGTATGGACATTCAGTACTTC.

This clonotype was counted many times. The chain is built from TRBV5-6 and TRBJ1-1; D uncertain. Germline values: CDR1 SGHDT, CDR2 YYEEEE. The CDR3 is 14 residues long. Trimming shortened V by 0 bases and J by 7 bases, and 13 bases separated the two germline ends. The CDR3: CASSLVHSPIEAFF. The CDR3 region has the DNA TGTGCCAGCAGCTTGGTTCACAGCCCTATTGAAGCTTTCTTT.

The chain employs TRBV5-1 and TRBJ1-6, with 7 bases fitting TRBD1. The CDR3 runs 10 residues. V shed 10 bases, J shed 14 bases, and the junction held 6 bases outside the gene matches. CDR1 is SGHRS, CDR2 YFSETQ, per germline. The CDR3 loop is CAGKTGSLHF. CDR3 nucleotide sequence: TGCGCCGGGAAGACAGGGTCCCTCCACTTT.

This clonotype was observed a handful of times. The chain links TRBV12-3 or TRBV12-4 to TRBJ2-3; D is tentatively TRBD1 or TRBD2 (6 bases each). This CDR3 is built from 14 residues. V gave up 4 bases and J gave up 4 bases, with 12 bases separating them. As DNA, the CDR3 is TGTGCCAGCAGTTCTGGGGGGCGTGCAGATACGCAGTATTTT. Its translation is CASSSGGRADTQYF.

This clonotype has more than one count but fewer than ten. The rearrangement links TRBV4-3 to TRBJ2-3; 8 bases agree with TRBD2. The CDR3 has 18 residues. Germline CDR1 is LGHNA and CDR2 is YSLEER. V gave up 0 bases and J gave up 1 base; unmatched junction bases: 9. CDR3 nucleotide sequence: TGCGCCAGCAGCCAAGATCGGGGTTTCGGGGGGGGCACAGATACGCAGTATTTT. Encoded protein: CASSQDRGFGGGTDTQYF.

This clonotype was counted at least ten times. The chain uses TRBV5-1 and TRBJ1-6, with 8 bases matching TRBD1. CDR1 and CDR2 (germline): SGHRS, YFSETQ. Germline trimming cut 4 bases from V and 9 bases from J; bases unmatched to any gene: 6. This CDR3 spans 14 amino acids. In DNA, the CDR3 is TGCGCCAGCAGCCCGGACAGGGTGGGTTCACCCCTCCACTTT. It translates to CASSPDRVGSPLHF.

This clonotype was seen many times. The CDR3 nucleotides read TGTGCCAGCAGTCCTCCGGGACAGGGGCCCGGGGAGCTGTTTTTT. Translating it yields CASSPPGQGPGELFF. The rearrangement links TRBV12-3 or TRBV12-4 to TRBJ2-2; TRBD1 agrees at 10 bases. The CDR3 length is 15 residues. After removal of 5 bases from V and 6 bases from J, the junction contained 6 bases not matched to a gene.

This clonotype was observed a few times. The chain joins TRBV6-5 to TRBJ1-5; a possible D gene is TRBD1 (5 bases). Germline values: CDR1 MNHEY, CDR2 SVGAGI. The V and J ends lost 2 bases and 6 bases respectively, with 11 bases between them. The CDR3 loop spans 14 amino acids. As DNA, the CDR3 is TGTGCCAGCAGTTACGGGGGAGAGGGTCAGCCCCAGCATTTT. Protein sequence: CASSYGGEGQPQHF.

This chain links TRBV20-1 with TRBJ2-5; TRBD1 aligns across 9 bases. The junction had 8 bases not matched to a gene; V was cut back by 6 bases and J by 6 bases. The germline gives CDR1 DFQATT, CDR2 SNEGSKA (reference sequence). CDR3 size: 13 residues. The CDR3 coding sequence is TGCAGTGCGCCCGGGACAGGGAGGCAGACCCAGTACTTC. Translating it yields CSAPGTGRQTQYF.

This clonotype occurred a few times. The genes are TRBV7-2 and TRBJ1-1; 9 positions agree with TRBD1. The CDR3 spans 17 residues. Looked up from germline, CDR1 is SGHTA and CDR2 is FQGNSA. The ends lost 1 base at V and 0 bases at J; junction bases unmatched: 6. CDR3 DNA sequence: TGTGCCAGCAGCTTAGGGGGGACAGGGAAGATGAACACTGAAGCTTTCTTT. Its protein is CASSLGGTGKMNTEAFF.